This T cell receptor beta chain was retrieved from a study of glioma-infiltrating T cells. Notes on the study in general: Tissue and blood shared very few CDR3 sequences. Gliomas, especially low-grade, showed above-expected tissue-blood divergence; non-neoplastic patients showed below.

Comments on this clonotype: The antigen remains unidentified. A much more abundant neighbour one base away suggests this may be a read error.

V was shortened by 5 bases and J by 3 bases, with 14 bases between the two germline ends. The CDR3 is 15 residues long. Germline V CDR1 and CDR2: SGHTA, FQGNSA. The iRepertoire nested amplicon-rescue multiplex PCR amplified TCR alpha and beta CDR3s from RNA. Input was about 95-400 ng of tissue mRNA or PBMC total RNA. Using its own MiXCR run on the multiplex PCR reads, TCRdb lists one record per CDR3 protein. The sample lists under 200,000 distinct CDR3 sequences, 30% to 40% seen once, with just over 20% in the top ten. The clonotype originates from a human donor with low-grade glioma or glioblastoma, undergoing nonglioma brain surgery, or in good health (not recorded which). V usage is TRBV7-2 and J usage is TRBJ1-5, with D perhaps TRBD1 (6 bases). The material sequenced was glioma tissue, nonneoplastic brain tissue, or PBMCs (not recorded which). The DNA of the CDR3 is TGTGCCAGCAGCCCAGCGACAGGAAACAATCAGCCCCAGCATTTT. Its translation is CASSPATGNNQPQHF.